Described below is a single TCR beta chain sequence and its context. The antigen this receptor binds is unknown. Base-call qualities are not available, and no considerably larger clone is one nucleotide away. TCRbeta CDR3 regions were profiled with the immunoSEQ Assay using bias-controlled multiplex PCR amplification of genomic DNA. The original methods were these. To quantify the absolute abundance of each unique TCRbeta CDR3 region, the sequences were collapsed and filtered. Two models were used to test differential abundance: a binomial model (Fisher-equivalent) and a beta-binomial model that adds time-dependent variance fitted from healthy donors. Any clone with fewer than 5 combined templates was excluded, and a clone was called differentially abundant if its Benjamini-Hochberg FDR was below 0.01. Beta-binomial variance was modeled as a function of total template count across the two samples using the form v = (b*log(k)+a)^2. TCRdb retrieved this table from immuneACCESS and kept in-frame rearrangements only. Not all clones are present; in checked studies, unresolved V genes account for under half, and no reason is known for the remainder. D and trimming come from the DNA, and the V and J calls and clone size come from that table. The sample table contains 100,000 to 150,000 clones; only one count was recorded for approximately 80% of them. The top ten clonotypes cover over 3% of the sample.

The data derive from a study of identifying expanded T cells in peripheral blood (dated by TCRdb to the late 2010s). A note on the overall study: Four technical replicates, made by sequencing separate aliquots from the same pool of genomic DNA, were compared pairwise. Beyond this particular receptor, the publication reports: Approximately 1.2 differentially abundant clones were flagged by the binomial model between technical replicates, whereas about 15 and 18 were flagged over about two weeks and four weeks, respectively. Variance in clone template counts between approximately two-week samples significantly increased with total template count across all healthy donors. The authors expected that over much longer intervals, such as months to years, biological variance in healthy repertoires might increase even further. The beta-binomial model significantly reduced the number of clones called differentially abundant and the false-positive rate across all healthy-donor time intervals.

No immune events such as infections were documented for the healthy donors during the collection period. Blood repertoires from healthy donors were used as a training cohort for calibrating time-dependent variance in a beta-binomial model of differential abundance of T-cell clones. The training cohort included some ten healthy donors, of whom 3 were female and 7 were male. An age range of roughly 25 to 65 years, with an average of 43 years, was recorded for the donors. Whole blood from each healthy donor was obtained from a commercial supplier and was collected at three time points around 13 days apart. Genomic DNA was extracted from unsorted whole blood for immunosequencing. CDR1 and CDR2 are read off the germline V gene as ENHRY and SYGVKD. The CDR3 has 13 amino acids, counting the end cysteine and phenylalanine. Just CDR3 DNA is preserved here, 39 bases in frame from base 1. V sheds 10 bases and J sheds 1 base, leaving 14 bases between their ends.

The rearranged segments are TRBV10-3 and TRBJ2-7; the D region is possibly TRBD1 or TRBD2, each matching across 5 bases. The sequencing sample was made of blood. The clonotype originates from a person aged 18-69 years in good health. The CDR3 has the sequence CATQNGASYEQYF. The nucleotide sequence reads TGTGCCACCCAGAACGGGGCGTCCTACGAGCAGTACTTC.